This T cell receptor (beta chain) was identified during a study of naive and memory T cell subsets. General study findings and limits: TCR transcript changes with activation or differentiation may affect this RNA method.

A remark on this clonotype: What it binds is not known.

The V and J ends lost 0 bases and 7 bases respectively, with 12 bases between them. The CDR3 totals 14 residues. Germline loops: CDR1 DFQATT, CDR2 SNEGSKA (reference sequence). Ligated cDNA underwent four rounds of PCR with nested alpha and beta constant region primers and SP2. For blood and skin samples, reverse transcription used TCR alpha and beta constant primers. Via MiXCR, TCRdb re-called the 5' RACE reads, giving one row per CDR3 protein. Of about 57,000 distinct CDR3 sequences listed, 6% to 8% are singletons. TCR cDNA received a 3' ligated oligonucleotide that carried a UMI. RNA was extracted from around 2.7 ml of whole blood of healthy adults. Cells were not sorted; total RNA input targeted about 1 to 1000 ng.

This receptor was identified in a female donor in good health. The V call is TRBV20-1, the J call TRBJ2-2; D assignment may be TRBD1 or TRBD2 (7 bases each). CDR3: CSARDPRGGGELFF. CDR3 coding DNA: TGCAGTGCTAGAGATCCCAGGGGGGGCGGGGAGCTGTTTTTT.